This T cell receptor (beta chain) comes out of a study of T cell responses to AZD1222 COVID-19 vaccine. Study-wide points: A mostly white British donor set with more females was recruited, and clonal diversity was possibly underestimated. With two AZD1222 doses given, Spike-specific TCR breadth and depth both rose.

Repertoires were generated with immunoSEQ multiplex PCR, while TCRdb's copy carries only in-frame clones and drops some. The sample includes 100,000 to 120,000 clones, 82% of them seen just once. This clone has more than one count but fewer than ten. Its target is not known. This CDR3 contains 12 residues. Germline CDR1 and CDR2: LGHNT and FRNRAP. The ends were cut back, 5 bases at V and 6 bases at J, with 10 bases in the middle. This chain links TRBV12-5 with TRBJ1-1, with D perhaps TRBD1 (6 bases). This sample comprised peripheral blood, obtained on day 0 of AZD1222 vaccination. This TCR derives from an adult in good health. CDR3 bases: TGTGCTAGTGGTGAACAGGGCTCTGAAGCTTTCTTT. Its protein product is CASGEQGSEAFF. Combining the CDR3 with reference TRBV12-5 and TRBJ1-1 gives the whole variable domain DARVTQTPRHKVTEMGQEVTMRCQPILGHNTVFWYRQTMMQGLELLAYFRNRAPLDDSGMPKDRFSAEMPDATLATLKIQPSEPRDSAVYFCASGEQGSEAFFGQGTRLTVV.